The present TCR beta chain was sequenced within a study of vaccination effects on CD4 cells after COVID-19. Study in general: Post-vaccine draws lagged the second dose by a median of 72 days.

The V gene lost 5 bases and the J gene lost 8 bases, with 15 bases spanning the gap. CDR3 length: 13 amino acids. Details on this clone: Its specificity is not known.

Method: immunoSEQ multiplex PCR; TCRdb's copy keeps in-frame clones and lacks some. The sample carries 12,000 or so clones, over 60% recorded once. Study observations and caveats: Clones that were induced by infection or by vaccine showed marked contraction late after vaccination. Sampling in the study covered few convalescent patients and included no early post-infection timepoints. Common cold coronavirus cross-reactivity was shown by only 1 of 255 vaccine-induced clones in healthy vaccinees.

Antigen-specific CD4+ T cell clonotypes were called by their expansion after viral peptide-pool culture in ViraFEST. Between days 9 and 10 of culture, CD4+ T cells were separated out. Either the mRNA-1273 or the BNT162b2 vaccine was given to participants as two doses. This receptor was identified in a human donor who received a COVID-19 vaccine. The source material was CD4+ T cells from PBMCs cultured with SARS-CoV-2 spike peptides, sampled after COVID-19 vaccination. The chain links TRBV12-3 or TRBV12-4 to TRBJ1-1, with D maybe TRBD1 (5 bases). The CDR3 spells CASSPITGGEAFF. DNA of the CDR3: TGTGCCAGCAGTCCCATCACCGGGGGGGAAGCTTTCTTT.